This T cell receptor (beta chain) was identified during a study of glioma-infiltrating T cells after dendritic cell vaccination. Generated by immunoSEQ multiplex PCR, the TCRdb table keeps only in-frame clones and is missing some. The sample has about 73,000 clones, approximately 80% seen once. Germline-derived CDR1 and CDR2 are MNHEY and SVGAGI. The CDR3 runs 14 residues. Between the trimmed V and J ends, which lost 11 bases and 4 bases, there was a span of 17 bases. The sequencing used blood, collected before dendritic cell vaccination. The TCR comes from a human donor with glioblastoma. The chain uses TRBV6-5 and TRBJ1-4; tentative D call: TRBD1 (6 bases). In nucleotides, the CDR3 is TGTGCCTCTAAGTTGGGGGCCCTTAATGAAAAACTGTTTTTT. Its translation: CASKLGALNEKLFF.